Presented here are 30 T cell receptor beta chains from one specimen sequenced in a study of T cell responses to AZD1222 COVID-19 vaccine. TCRdb keeps only in-frame clones here, not all; method: immunoSEQ multiplex PCR. Counted here are 75,000 to 95,000 clones, about 88% occurring once; the ten biggest clones make up approximately 4.5%. The starting material was peripheral blood, obtained on day 0 of AZD1222 vaccination. The receptor source for this set is an adult in good health.

The rearrangement uses TRBV21-1 and TRBJ2-2; the D call of TRBD2 is as the table states it, not checked on the DNA. TRBV21-1 corresponds to a pseudogene. There are 15 residues in the CDR3. The CDR3: CASTGGTEYTGELFF. Here the CDR3 DNA reads TGTGCCAGCACGGGCGGGACGGAATACACCGGGGAGCTGTTTTTT.

The genes are TRBV6-5 and TRBJ1-1, with D hard to call. Trimming pared 8 bases from V and 7 bases from J, leaving 17 bases between. The CDR3 runs 13 residues. Per the germline V gene, CDR1 is MNHEY and CDR2 is SVGAGI. The CDR3 spells CASHNQYSLEAFF. CDR3 nucleotides: TGTGCCAGCCATAACCAATACAGTCTTGAAGCTTTCTTT.

The chain couples TRBV7-8 to TRBJ2-7; 10 nucleotides align to TRBD1. V was pared by 5 bases and J by 6 bases, with 4 bases of the junction left unmatched. Germline CDR1 reads SGHVS; CDR2 reads FQNEAQ. CDR3 length: 13 residues. The CDR3, as DNA: TGTGCCAGCAGCCGGGACAGGGGAAGCGAGCAGTACTTC. Its protein product is CASSRDRGSEQYF.

This chain uses TRBV30 with TRBJ1-4, with unresolved D. The CDR3 has 12 residues. The germline V gene has CDR1 GTSNPN and CDR2 SVGIG (reference sequence). Trimming removed 0 bases from V and 6 bases from J, with 5 bases in between. In DNA form, the CDR3 reads TGTGCCTGGAGTGTGGCAGATGAAAAACTGTTTTTT. Translated: CAWSVADEKLFF.

V and J are TRBV5-6 and TRBJ1-5; 7 bases are a match to TRBD1. CDR1 is SGHDT, CDR2 YYEEEE, per germline. The CDR3 spans 15 residues. The V segment lost 0 bases and the J segment 4 bases; nucleotides outside the gene matches: 4. The CDR3 reads CASSLGDSLNQPQHF. CDR3 coding DNA: TGTGCCAGCAGCTTGGGGGACAGCTTGAATCAGCCCCAGCATTTT.

J is TRBJ2-1 and V is TRBV11-3; D is unresolved. The V end lost 2 bases, the J end lost 0 bases, and 8 bases lay between the germline ends. The CDR3 loop spans 15 amino acids. From germline, CDR1 is SGHNT and CDR2 YENEEA. DNA of the CDR3: TGTGCCAGCAGCTTAAACACCCGCTCCTACAATGAGCAGTTCTTC. It specifies CASSLNTRSYNEQFF.

The rearrangement links TRBV27 to TRBJ2-3; D not certain. Per the germline V gene, CDR1 is MNHEY and CDR2 is SMNVEV (reference sequence). This CDR3 region has 13 residues. V was clipped by 2 bases and J by 1 base, with 4 bases between them. Written as DNA, the CDR3 is TGTGCCAGCAGTTTAAAGGGCACAGATACGCAGTATTTT. Residues: CASSLKGTDTQYF.

The chain has TRBV2 and TRBJ1-2, with TRBD1 matching 7 bases. The junction had 8 bases not matched to a gene; V was cut back by 4 bases and J by 3 bases. Looked up from germline, CDR1 is SNHLY and CDR2 is FYNNEI. The CDR3 sequence is 15 residues long. This CDR3 is CASSGTGERHYGYTF. The CDR3 nucleotides read TGTGCCAGCAGTGGTACAGGGGAGAGGCACTATGGCTACACCTTC.

V and J are TRBV6-5 and TRBJ2-7, with a weak D call TRBD1 (5 bases). V was clipped by 6 bases and J by 2 bases, with 14 bases between them. The length of the CDR3 is 14 residues. Per the germline V gene, CDR1 is MNHEY and CDR2 is SVGAGI. This CDR3 is CASRDIGAAYEQYF. CDR3 DNA sequence: TGTGCCAGCAGGGACATTGGCGCAGCCTACGAGCAGTACTTC.

The CDR3 nucleotides read TGTGCCAGCACCCGGGACAGGGGAGCAGATACGCAGTATTTT. Amino acids: CASTRDRGADTQYF. The chain links TRBV27 to TRBJ2-3; 10 positions agree with TRBD1. Per germline, CDR1 MNHEY and CDR2 SMNVEV (reference sequence). Trimming cost V 7 bases and J 4 bases; bases outside gene matches: 5. The CDR3 loop spans 14 amino acids.

The chain links TRBV4-1 to TRBJ2-5, with 7 bases matching TRBD1. This CDR3 is built from 15 residues. The germline V gene encodes CDR1 MGHRA and CDR2 YSYEKL. The J segment lost 1 base and the V segment lost 6 bases, leaving 8 bases of the junction unmatched. This CDR3 is CASRGRGGPQETQYF. As DNA, the CDR3 is TGCGCCAGCAGAGGTAGAGGGGGCCCCCAAGAGACCCAGTACTTC.

The V and J genes are TRBV3-1 (or the pseudogene TRBV3-2) and TRBJ1-3, with unresolved D. Germline lookup yields CDR1 LGHDT and CDR2 YNNKEL (reference sequence). V lost 1 base and J 6 bases, leaving 10 bases between the germline ends. The CDR3 is made up of 14 amino acids. The CDR3 region has the DNA TGTGCCAGCAGCCAAGGTGCTACAGTAAACACCATATATTTT. This translates into CASSQGATVNTIYF.

The gene calls are TRBV10-3 and TRBJ2-1; 10 positions match TRBD2. The CDR3 runs to 14 residues. The ends lost 7 bases at V and 5 bases at J; junction bases unmatched: 5. Germline CDR1 reads ENHRY; CDR2 reads SYGVKD. The CDR3, as DNA: TGTGCCATCACTGGGACTAGCGCACACAATGAGCAGTTCTTC. It specifies CAITGTSAHNEQFF.

The chain combines TRBV24-1 with TRBJ1-2; D uncertain. The CDR3 contains 11 residues. Germline V gene lookup returns CDR1 KGHDR and CDR2 SFDVKD. Trimming removed 4 bases from V and 3 bases from J, with 2 bases in between. The CDR3 here is CATSDDYGYTF. The CDR3 nucleotides read TGTGCCACCAGTGACGACTATGGCTACACCTTC.

This chain connects TRBV6-1 to TRBJ1-2; D gene unclear. This CDR3 is built from 13 residues. Trimming took 2 bases from V and 2 from J, leaving 6 bases between them. Germline lookup yields CDR1 MNHNS and CDR2 SASEGT. The CDR3 DNA follows: TGTGCCAGCAGTGAACGGGCGAACTATGGCTACACCTTC. It specifies CASSERANYGYTF.

This chain joins TRBV5-8 and TRBJ2-1; 8 bases match TRBD2. Per the germline V gene, CDR1 is SGHTS and CDR2 is YDEGEE. The length of the CDR3 is 16 residues. Trimming removed 3 bases from V and 4 bases from J; junction bases left unmatched: 9. The CDR3 loop reads CASSSPPGGAYNEQFF. The DNA for the CDR3 is TGTGCCAGCAGCTCCCCCCCCGGGGGGGCTTACAATGAGCAGTTCTTC.

The rearrangement uses TRBV6-5 and TRBJ2-3, with D perhaps TRBD2 (5 bases). The germline CDR1 and CDR2 sequences are MNHEY and SVGAGI. This CDR3 region has 14 residues. V lost 5 bases and J 2 bases, leaving 11 bases between the germline ends. The CDR3 nucleotides read TGTGCCAGCAGTCGGGGTCTGACCACAGATACGCAGTATTTT. It yields the protein CASSRGLTTDTQYF.

The J gene is TRBJ1-5, the V gene TRBV7-8, with unresolved D. The CDR3 contains 15 residues. CDR1 and CDR2 from the germline V gene are SGHVS and FQNEAQ. V was pared by 3 bases and J by 3 bases, with 12 bases between. CDR3 loop: CASSFSRADNQPQHF. The CDR3 DNA reads TGTGCCAGCAGCTTTAGTAGGGCCGACAATCAGCCCCAGCATTTT.

J is TRBJ1-6 and V is TRBV27; 9 bases map to TRBD1. J lost 9 bases, V lost 5 bases, and 11 bases had no gene match. The CDR3 is 16 amino acids. Germline V gives CDR1 MNHEY, CDR2 SMNVEV (reference sequence). The CDR3 here is CASSPKDRGWRSPLHF. In DNA, the CDR3 is TGTGCCAGCAGTCCGAAGGACAGGGGTTGGCGTTCACCCCTCCACTTT.

Regarding this clone: Compared with germline, one end of the junction differs, possibly owing to a read error. The J gene is TRBJ1-1, the V gene TRBV10-3, with 9 bases matching TRBD1. The CDR3 is 18 amino acids. Germline CDR1 and CDR2: ENHRY and SYGVKD. The CDR3, as DNA: TGTGCAATCATAAACCGACAGGGGGATAGGGGGGAGAACACTGAAGCTTTCTTT. It translates to CAIINRQGDRGENTEAFF.

The rearrangement links TRBV3-1 (or the pseudogene TRBV3-2) to TRBJ2-7; no reliable D call. The V gene's germline CDR1 is LGHDT and CDR2 YNNKEL (reference sequence). V was trimmed by 1 base and J by 2 bases, leaving 3 bases between them. The CDR3 consists of 12 residues. CDR3 bases: TGTGCCAGCAGCCAAGGAGCCTACGAGCAGTACTTC. Amino acid sequence: CASSQGAYEQYF.

For the CDR3, the DNA is TGTGCCAGTAGTACCGGGACCGCGTGGGGCTATGGCTACACCTTC. Its protein product is CASSTGTAWGYGYTF. The gene calls are TRBV19 and TRBJ1-2, with D possibly being TRBD1 (5 bases). V was pared by 4 bases and J by 4 bases, with 16 bases between. CDR1 is LNHDA and CDR2 is SQIVND in the germline V gene (reference sequence). The CDR3 is made up of 15 amino acids.

The chain uses TRBV28 and TRBJ1-2; D is undetermined. Germline CDR1 MDHEN, CDR2 SYDVKM. V lost 6 bases to trimming and J lost 6 bases, with 8 bases between them. The CDR3 sequence is 11 residues long. The CDR3 DNA sequence: TGTGCCAGCAGCATCGTTGATGGCTACACCTTC. Translating it yields CASSIVDGYTF.

The rearrangement uses TRBV6-2 or TRBV6-3 and TRBJ2-5; no reliable D call. Trimming took 2 bases from V and 5 from J, leaving 9 bases between them. The CDR3 contains 13 residues. CDR1 is MNHEY and CDR2 is SVGEGT in the germline V gene. CDR3: CASSYGRLETQYF. The CDR3, as DNA: TGTGCCAGCAGTTACGGACGGTTGGAGACCCAGTACTTC.

The chain uses TRBV11-3 and TRBJ1-5; TRBD1 is a possible D gene (6 bases). CDR3 length equals 13 residues. CDR1 and CDR2 (germline): SGHNT, YENEEA. V was cut by 0 bases and J by 8 bases, with 8 bases left in between. Written as DNA, the CDR3 is TGTGCCAGCAGCTTAGATCCAGGGGAGCCCCAGCATTTT. Its protein product is CASSLDPGEPQHF.

The rearrangement uses TRBV4-3 and TRBJ1-2, with a possible D match to TRBD1 (5 bases). This CDR3 is 14 amino acids long. Germline V gene data show CDR1 as LGHNA and CDR2 as YSLEER. V lost 4 bases and J 5 bases, leaving 14 bases between the germline ends. CDR3 protein: CASSPTRTRYGYTF. The CDR3, as DNA: TGCGCCAGCAGCCCTACCCGGACAAGGTATGGCTACACCTTC.

V and J are TRBV5-1 and TRBJ2-3; D uncertain. V was cut by 3 bases and J by 2 bases, with 1 base left in between. CDR3 size: 11 residues. Germline CDR1 is SGHRS and CDR2 is YFSETQ. The CDR3 DNA sequence: TGCGCCAGCAGCTCCACAGATACGCAGTATTTT. As protein: CASSSTDTQYF.

V is TRBV19 and J is TRBJ1-2; TRBD1 matches at 8 bases. Germline CDR1 reads LNHDA; CDR2 reads SQIVND (reference sequence). The CDR3 has 13 amino acids. The V gene end was trimmed by 6 bases and the J gene end by 6 bases; junction bases not matched to a gene: 6. CDR3 bases: TGTGCCAGTAGATCGACAGGGGTGGATGGCTACACCTTC. Its translation is CASRSTGVDGYTF.

J is TRBJ2-3 and V is TRBV6-5, with 8 positions matching TRBD1. The germline CDR1 and CDR2 sequences are MNHEY and SVGAGI. This CDR3 spans 14 amino acids. V lost 0 bases and J lost 11; bases outside the gene matches: 7. CDR3 sequence (DNA): TGTGCCAGCAGTTACTCGAGAGCAGGGGGCTTGCAGTATTTT. This codes for CASSYSRAGGLQYF.

The chain employs TRBV2 and TRBJ2-1; 7 positions agree with TRBD2. Germline assignment: CDR1 SNHLY and CDR2 FYNNEI. The CDR3 loop spans 13 amino acids. The J segment lost 6 bases and the V segment lost 10 bases, leaving 9 bases of the junction unmatched. CDR3 coding DNA: TGTGCCACTCTCTTCCCGGGGGGCAATGAGCAGTTCTTC. Translation: CATLFPGGNEQFF.